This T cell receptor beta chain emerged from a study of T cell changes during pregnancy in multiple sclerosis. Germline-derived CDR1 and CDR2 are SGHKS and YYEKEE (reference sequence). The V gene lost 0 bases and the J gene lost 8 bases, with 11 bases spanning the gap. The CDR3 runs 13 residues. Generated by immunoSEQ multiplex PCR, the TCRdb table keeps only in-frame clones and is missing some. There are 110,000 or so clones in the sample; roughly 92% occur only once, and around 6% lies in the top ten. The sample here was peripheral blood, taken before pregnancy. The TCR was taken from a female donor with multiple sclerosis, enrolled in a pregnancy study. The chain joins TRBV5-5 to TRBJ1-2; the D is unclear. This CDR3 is CASSLDMRSGYTF. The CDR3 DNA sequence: TGTGCCAGCAGCTTGGATATGCGTTCGGGCTACACCTTC.